This entry is about one T cell receptor (beta chain). In its sample, this clone was seen a few times. Its antigen is unknown. Per-base qualities were not stored, and no clone one base away is much larger. TCRbeta CDR3 regions were amplified from genomic DNA using the immunoSEQ Assay, a bias-controlled multiplex PCR. The source study handled its data this way. Within the assay, amplification of reference gene primers was used to estimate how many nucleated cells each sample contained. To quantify the absolute abundance of each unique TCRbeta CDR3 rearrangement, sequence reads were collapsed and filtered. Productive Simpson clonality was computed per sample as the square root of Simpson's diversity index over productive rearrangements. TCRdb's version of the immuneACCESS table is confined to in-frame rearrangements and falls short of the full clone set. An unresolved V gene accounts for under half of the shortfall where checked; the remainder is of unknown origin. V, J and clone size reflect that table, while D and trimming were determined from the DNA. For this sample there are fewer than 50,000 clones; less than 80% appear just once. Roughly a tenth of the sample is in the top ten clones.

Via the germline V gene, CDR1 is SGHNT and CDR2 YENEEA. Unmatched junction bases come to 13, with V trimmed by 1 base and J by 0 bases. Including the terminal cysteine and phenylalanine, the CDR3 comprises 19 residues. Kept here is only the CDR3 DNA, which spans 57 bases and is read in frame from base 1. The data stem from a study of blood T cell repertoires in COVID-19 (dated by TCRdb to 2020 to 2021). Study-wide context: The collaborator samples originated in the United States, Italy and Spain and spanned the acute and convalescent phases of COVID-19. The prospective study material was composed of cDNA or gDNA derived from T cells, B-cell-depleted T cells, or PBMCs. The dataset comprised deeply sampled blood TCRbeta repertoires from subjects exposed to, actively infected with, or recovered from COVID-19. The repertoires were made available in a free public database intended to serve as a resource for research on the immune response to SARS-CoV-2. Samples were obtained from the ongoing ImmuneRACE study (first 160 participants) and from about 1,300 subjects provided by 6 global collaborators. Sample metadata almost always included a de-identified subject ID, COVID-19 status, age in years and sex. Where available, HLA class I and class II types were taken from metadata supplied by the sample provider and were not determined by assay-based typing.

What the research found in general, with its limitations: The amount of clinical and demographic metadata varied by source and participant and was provided uncurated.

One collaborating source in Seattle enrolled patients during active infection and followed them longitudinally through the course of disease. Whole blood was collected in K2EDTA tubes by collaborating institutions according to the institutions' own protocols. Collaborator samples were shipped for TCRbeta analysis as frozen whole blood, isolated PBMCs, or DNA extracted from either sample type. The rearrangement combines TRBV11-3 with TRBJ2-3; the central 7 bases match TRBD2. Sequences were obtained from peripheral blood. This TCR derives from a man aged 65 to 79 with COVID-19, enrolled during active disease. The CDR3 loop reads CASSLGSRSGEASTDTQYF. The DNA sequence is given as TGTGCCAGCAGCTTAGGATCCCGCAGCGGGGAGGCTAGCACAGATACGCAGTATTTT.